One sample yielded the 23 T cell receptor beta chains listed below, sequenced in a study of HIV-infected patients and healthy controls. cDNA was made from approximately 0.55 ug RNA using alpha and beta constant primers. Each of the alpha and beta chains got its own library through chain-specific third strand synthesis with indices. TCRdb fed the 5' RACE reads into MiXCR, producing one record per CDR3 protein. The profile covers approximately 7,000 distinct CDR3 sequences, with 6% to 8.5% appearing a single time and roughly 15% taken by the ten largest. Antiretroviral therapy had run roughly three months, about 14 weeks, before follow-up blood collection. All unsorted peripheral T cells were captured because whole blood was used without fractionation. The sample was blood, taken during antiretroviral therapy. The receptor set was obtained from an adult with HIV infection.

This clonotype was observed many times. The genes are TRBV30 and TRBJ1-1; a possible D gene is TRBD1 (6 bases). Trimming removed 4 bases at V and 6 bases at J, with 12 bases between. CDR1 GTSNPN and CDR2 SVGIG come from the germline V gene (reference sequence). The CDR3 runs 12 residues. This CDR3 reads CAWIQGLAEAFF. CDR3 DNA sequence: TGTGCCTGGATACAGGGTTTGGCTGAAGCTTTCTTT.

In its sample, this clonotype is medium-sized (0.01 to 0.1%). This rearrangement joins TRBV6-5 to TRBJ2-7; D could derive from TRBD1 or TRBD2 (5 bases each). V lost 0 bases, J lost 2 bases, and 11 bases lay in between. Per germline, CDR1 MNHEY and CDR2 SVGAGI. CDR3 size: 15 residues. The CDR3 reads CASSYSIRGPYEQYF. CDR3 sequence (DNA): TGTGCCAGCAGTTACTCGATCCGGGGCCCCTACGAGCAGTACTTC.

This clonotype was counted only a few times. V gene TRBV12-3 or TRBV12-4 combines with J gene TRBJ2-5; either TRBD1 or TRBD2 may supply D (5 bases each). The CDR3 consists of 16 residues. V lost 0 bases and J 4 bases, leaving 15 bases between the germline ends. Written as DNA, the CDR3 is TGTGCCAGCAGTTTAGCGCTCGGGGCGGCGAGAGAGACCCAGTACTTC. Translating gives CASSLALGAARETQYF.

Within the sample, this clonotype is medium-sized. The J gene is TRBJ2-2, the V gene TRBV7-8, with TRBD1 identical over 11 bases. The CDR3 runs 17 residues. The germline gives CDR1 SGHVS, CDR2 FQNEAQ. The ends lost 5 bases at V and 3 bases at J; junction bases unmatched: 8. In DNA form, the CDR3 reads TGTGCCAGCAGCCGAGGACAGGGGGCTGCGTACACCGGGGAGCTGTTTTTT. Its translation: CASSRGQGAAYTGELFF. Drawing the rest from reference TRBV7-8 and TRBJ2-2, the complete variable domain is GAGVSQSPRYKVAKRGQDVALRCDPISGHVSLFWYQQALGQGPEFLTYFQNEAQLDKSGLPSDRFFAERPEGSVSTLKIQRTQQEDSAVYLCASSRGQGAAYTGELFFGEGSRLTVL.

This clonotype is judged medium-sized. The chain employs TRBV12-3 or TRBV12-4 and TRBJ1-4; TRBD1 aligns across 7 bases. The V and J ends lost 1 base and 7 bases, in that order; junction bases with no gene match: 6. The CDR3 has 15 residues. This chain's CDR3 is CASSLGGTDFEKLFF. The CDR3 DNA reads TGTGCCAGCAGTTTAGGCGGGACAGATTTTGAAAAACTGTTTTTT.

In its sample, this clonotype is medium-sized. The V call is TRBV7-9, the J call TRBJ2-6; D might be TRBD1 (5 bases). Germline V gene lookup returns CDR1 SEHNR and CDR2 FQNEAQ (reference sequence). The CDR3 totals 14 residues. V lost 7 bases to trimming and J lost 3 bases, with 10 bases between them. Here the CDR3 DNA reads TGTGCCAGCATATTCACAGGTGGGGCCAACGTCCTGACTTTC. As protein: CASIFTGGANVLTF.

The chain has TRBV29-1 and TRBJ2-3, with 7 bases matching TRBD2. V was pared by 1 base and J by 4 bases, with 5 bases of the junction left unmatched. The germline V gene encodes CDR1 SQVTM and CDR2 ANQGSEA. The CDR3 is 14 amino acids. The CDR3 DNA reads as TGCAGCGTTGAAGGAGGGAGGGACGCAGATACGCAGTATTTT. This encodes CSVEGGRDADTQYF.

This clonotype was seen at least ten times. Here the CDR3 DNA reads TGTGCCAGCACCCCAGGGACTAGCGGGTGGAGCTCCTACAATGAGCAGTTCTTC. Residues: CASTPGTSGWSSYNEQFF. The chain links TRBV12-3 or TRBV12-4 to TRBJ2-1; 12 positions match TRBD2. The CDR3 has 18 amino acids. After removal of 7 bases from V and 0 bases from J, the junction contained 10 bases not matched to a gene.

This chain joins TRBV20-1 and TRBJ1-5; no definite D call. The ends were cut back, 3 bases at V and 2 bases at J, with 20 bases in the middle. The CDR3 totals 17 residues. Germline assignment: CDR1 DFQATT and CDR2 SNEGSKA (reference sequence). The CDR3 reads CSARDPRPRRGNQPQHF. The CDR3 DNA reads TGCAGTGCTAGGGACCCTAGACCTAGGCGGGGCAATCAGCCCCAGCATTTT.

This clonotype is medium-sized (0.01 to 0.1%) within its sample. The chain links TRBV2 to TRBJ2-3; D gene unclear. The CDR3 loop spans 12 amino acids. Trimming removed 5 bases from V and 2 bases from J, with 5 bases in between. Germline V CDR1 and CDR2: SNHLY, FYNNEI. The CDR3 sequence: CASSSYTDTQYF. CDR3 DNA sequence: TGTGCCAGCAGTTCATACACAGATACGCAGTATTTT.

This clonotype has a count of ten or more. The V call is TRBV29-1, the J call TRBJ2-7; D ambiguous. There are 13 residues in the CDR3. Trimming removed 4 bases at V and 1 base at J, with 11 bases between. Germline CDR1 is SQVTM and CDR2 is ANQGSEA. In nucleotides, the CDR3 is TGCAGCGTTGTTTTCGCTGCTTCCTACGAGCAGTACTTC. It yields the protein CSVVFAASYEQYF.

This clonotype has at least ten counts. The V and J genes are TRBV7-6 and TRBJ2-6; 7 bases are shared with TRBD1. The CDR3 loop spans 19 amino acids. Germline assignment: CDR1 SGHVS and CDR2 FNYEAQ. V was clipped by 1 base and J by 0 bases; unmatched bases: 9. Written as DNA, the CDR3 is TGTGCCAGCAGCTTAGATCCCGGACAGGCCTTCTCTGGGGCCAACGTCCTGACTTTC. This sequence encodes CASSLDPGQAFSGANVLTF. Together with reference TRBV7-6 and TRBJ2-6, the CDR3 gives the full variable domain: GAGVSQSPRYKVTKRGQDVALRCDPISGHVSLYWYRQALGQGPEFLTYFNYEAQQDKSGLPNDRFSAERPEGSISTLTIQRTEQRDSAMYRCASSLDPGQAFSGANVLTFGAGSRLTVL.

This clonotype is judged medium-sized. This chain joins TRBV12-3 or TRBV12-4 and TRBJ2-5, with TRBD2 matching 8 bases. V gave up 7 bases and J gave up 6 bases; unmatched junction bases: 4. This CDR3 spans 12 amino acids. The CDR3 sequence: CASTGGGQTQYF. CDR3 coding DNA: TGTGCCAGCACCGGGGGGGGCCAGACCCAGTACTTC.

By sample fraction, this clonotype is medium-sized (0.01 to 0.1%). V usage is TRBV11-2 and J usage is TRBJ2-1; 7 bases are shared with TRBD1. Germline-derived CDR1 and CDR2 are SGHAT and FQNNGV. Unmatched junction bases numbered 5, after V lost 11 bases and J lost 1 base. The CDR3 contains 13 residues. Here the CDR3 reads CAGGQDSYNEQFF. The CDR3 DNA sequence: TGTGCCGGCGGACAGGATTCCTACAATGAGCAGTTCTTC.

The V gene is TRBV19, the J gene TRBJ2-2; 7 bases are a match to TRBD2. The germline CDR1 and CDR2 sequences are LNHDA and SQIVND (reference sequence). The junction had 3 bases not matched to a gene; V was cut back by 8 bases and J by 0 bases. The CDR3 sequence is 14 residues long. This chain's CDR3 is CASSSGPNTGELFF. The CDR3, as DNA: TGTGCCAGTTCTAGCGGACCGAACACCGGGGAGCTGTTTTTT. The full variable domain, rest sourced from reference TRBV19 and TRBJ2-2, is DGGITQSPKYLFRKEGQNVTLSCEQNLNHDAMYWYRQDPGQGLRLIYYSQIVNDFQKGDIAEGYSVSREKKESFPLTVTSAQKNPTAFYLCASSSGPNTGELFFGEGSRLTVL.

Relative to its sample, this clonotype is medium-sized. Here the CDR3 DNA reads TGCAGTGCTAGTAACGGTCTCTCTGGGGCCAACGTCCTGACTTTC. Protein sequence: CSASNGLSGANVLTF. The chain uses TRBV20-1 and TRBJ2-6; D ambiguous. The CDR3 totals 15 residues. Trimming shortened V by 3 bases and J by 0 bases, and 9 bases separated the two germline ends. Per the germline V gene, CDR1 is DFQATT and CDR2 is SNEGSKA (reference sequence).

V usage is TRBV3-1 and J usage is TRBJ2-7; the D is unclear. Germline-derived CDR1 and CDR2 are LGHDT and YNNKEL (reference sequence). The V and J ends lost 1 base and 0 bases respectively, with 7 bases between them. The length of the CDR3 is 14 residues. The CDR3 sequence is CASSQVDSSYEQYF. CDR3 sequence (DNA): TGTGCCAGCAGCCAAGTTGATTCCTCCTACGAGCAGTACTTC.

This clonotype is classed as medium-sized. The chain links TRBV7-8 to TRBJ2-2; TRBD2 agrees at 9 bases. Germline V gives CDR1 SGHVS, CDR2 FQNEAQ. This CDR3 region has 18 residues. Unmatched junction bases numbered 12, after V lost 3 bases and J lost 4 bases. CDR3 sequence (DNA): TGTGCCAGCAGCTTTAATCTTGTAGCGGGGGCCTTCACCGGGGAGCTGTTTTTT. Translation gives CASSFNLVAGAFTGELFF.

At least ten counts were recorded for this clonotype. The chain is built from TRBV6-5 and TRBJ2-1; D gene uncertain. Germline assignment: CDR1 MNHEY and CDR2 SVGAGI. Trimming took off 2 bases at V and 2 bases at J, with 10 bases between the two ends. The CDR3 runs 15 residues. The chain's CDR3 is CASSYVSGPYNEQFF. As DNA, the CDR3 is TGTGCCAGCAGTTACGTTTCGGGTCCCTACAATGAGCAGTTCTTC.

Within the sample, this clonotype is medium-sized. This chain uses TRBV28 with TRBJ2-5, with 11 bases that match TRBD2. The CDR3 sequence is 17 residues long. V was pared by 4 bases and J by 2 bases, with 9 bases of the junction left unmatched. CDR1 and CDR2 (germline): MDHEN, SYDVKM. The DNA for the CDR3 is TGTGCCAGCAGTTCCGCACTAGCGGGGGTCTCTCAAGAGACCCAGTACTTC. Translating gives CASSSALAGVSQETQYF.

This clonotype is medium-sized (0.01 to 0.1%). The DNA for the CDR3 is TGTGCTAGTGGTTTGGTAAATGCATACAATGAGCAGTTCTTC. Its protein product is CASGLVNAYNEQFF. This rearrangement joins TRBV12-5 to TRBJ2-1; D is undetermined. This CDR3 is built from 14 residues. Germline V CDR1 and CDR2: LGHNT, FRNRAP. V was clipped by 0 bases and J by 4 bases, with 7 bases between them.

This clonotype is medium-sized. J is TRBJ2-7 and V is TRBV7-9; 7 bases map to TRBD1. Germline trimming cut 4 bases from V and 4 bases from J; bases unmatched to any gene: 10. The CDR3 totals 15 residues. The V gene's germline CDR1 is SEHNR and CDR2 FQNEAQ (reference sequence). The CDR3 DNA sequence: TGTGCCAGCAGCTCGACCCGGGACAGCCTATACGAGCAGTACTTC. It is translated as CASSSTRDSLYEQYF.

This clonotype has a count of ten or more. The CDR3 nucleotides are TGTGCCAGCAGCTTAGAGGGGGACGTAGAAAAACTGTTTTTT. Protein product: CASSLEGDVEKLFF. The chain uses TRBV7-2 and TRBJ1-4; possible D gene TRBD1, 6 bases. Trimming stripped 1 base from V and 8 bases from J, with 11 bases between. The germline V gene has CDR1 SGHTA and CDR2 FQGNSA. The CDR3 has 14 residues.